The clone carrying this T cell receptor (beta chain) appeared a single time. These data come from a study of shared clonotypes between healthy human individuals. Study as a whole: Aged between 18 and 49, the donors were a couple of women and a few men.

The CDR3 consists of 14 residues. Trimming pared 4 bases from V and 7 bases from J, leaving 14 bases between. Per germline, CDR1 SGHTA and CDR2 FQGTGA. Genomic DNA from each subset was divided evenly over several immunoSEQ plates. The input for sorted-subset replicate PCRs was around 0.2 ug DNA, 25,000 to 30,000 T cell genomes. Clones were read by immunoSEQ multiplex PCR, and TCRdb kept only the in-frame ones, dropping some. The sample includes millions of clones, 80% to 95% seen only once; the top ten take under 0.45%. A CD45RA+ naive subset and a CD45RA-negative memory subset were split from CD4+ cells.

This chain uses TRBV7-3 with TRBJ2-1; D tentatively reads TRBD1 or TRBD2 (5 bases each). The source of this sequence is a man between 18 and 35 years old in good health. Some clones in this sample may be carry-over from other donors' samples. The sample consisted of naive CD4+ T cells from PBMCs. The subset is: CD45RA+ positively selected. The CDR3 sequence is CASSSSGTPNEQFF. The CDR3 DNA reads as TGTGCCAGCAGCTCCTCCGGGACCCCTAATGAGCAGTTCTTC.